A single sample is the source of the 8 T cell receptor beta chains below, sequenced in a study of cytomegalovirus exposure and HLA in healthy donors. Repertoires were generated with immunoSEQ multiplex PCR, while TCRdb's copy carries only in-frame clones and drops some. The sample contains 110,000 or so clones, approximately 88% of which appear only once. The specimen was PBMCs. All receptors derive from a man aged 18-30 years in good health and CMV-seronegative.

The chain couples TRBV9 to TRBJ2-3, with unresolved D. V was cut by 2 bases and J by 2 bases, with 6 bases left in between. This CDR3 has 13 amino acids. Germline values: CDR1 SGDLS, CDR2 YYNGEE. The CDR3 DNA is TGTGCCAGCAGCGTGAGTCCCACAGATACGCAGTATTTT. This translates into CASSVSPTDTQYF. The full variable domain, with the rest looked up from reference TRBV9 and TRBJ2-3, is DSGVTQTPKHLITATGQRVTLRCSPRSGDLSVYWYQQSLDQGLQFLIQYYNGEERAKGNILERFSAQQFPDLHSELNLSSLELGDSALYFCASSVSPTDTQYFGPGTRLTVL.

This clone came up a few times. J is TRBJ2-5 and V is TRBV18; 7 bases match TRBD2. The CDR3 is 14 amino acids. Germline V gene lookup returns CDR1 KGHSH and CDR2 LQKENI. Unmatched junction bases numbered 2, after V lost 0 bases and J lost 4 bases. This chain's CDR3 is CASSPPGGPETQYF. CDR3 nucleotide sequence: TGTGCCAGCTCACCACCGGGAGGGCCAGAGACCCAGTACTTC. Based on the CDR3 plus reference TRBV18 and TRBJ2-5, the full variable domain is NAGVMQNPRHLVRRRGQEARLRCSPMKGHSHVYWYRQLPEEGLKFMVYLQKENIIDESGMPKERFSAEFPKEGPSILRIQQVVRGDSAAYFCASSPPGGPETQYFGPGTRLLVL.

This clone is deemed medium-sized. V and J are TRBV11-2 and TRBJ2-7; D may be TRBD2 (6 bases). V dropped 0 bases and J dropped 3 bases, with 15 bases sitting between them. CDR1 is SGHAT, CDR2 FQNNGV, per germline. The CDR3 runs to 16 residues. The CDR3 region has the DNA TGTGCCAGCAGCTTAGATTCCGCGGGATTCCTCTACGAGCAGTACTTC. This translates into CASSLDSAGFLYEQYF.

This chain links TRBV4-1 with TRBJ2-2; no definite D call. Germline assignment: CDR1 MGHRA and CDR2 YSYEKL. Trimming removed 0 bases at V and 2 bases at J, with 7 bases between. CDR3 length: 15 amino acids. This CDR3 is CASSQERTNTGELFF. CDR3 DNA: TGCGCCAGCAGCCAAGAACGAACTAACACCGGGGAGCTGTTTTTT.

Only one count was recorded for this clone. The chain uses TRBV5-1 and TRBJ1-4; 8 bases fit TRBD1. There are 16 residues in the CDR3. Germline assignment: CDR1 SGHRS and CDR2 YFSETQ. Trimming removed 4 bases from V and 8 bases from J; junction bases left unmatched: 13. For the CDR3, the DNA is TGCGCCAGCAGCCGGGCGTACAGGGGGATTGAGGAAAAACTGTTTTTT. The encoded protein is CASSRAYRGIEEKLFF.

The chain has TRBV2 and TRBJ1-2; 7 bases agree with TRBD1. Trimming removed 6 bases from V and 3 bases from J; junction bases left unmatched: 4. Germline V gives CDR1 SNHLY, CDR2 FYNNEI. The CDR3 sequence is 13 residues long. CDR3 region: CASRGTVDYGYTF. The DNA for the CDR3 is TGTGCCAGCAGAGGGACAGTCGACTATGGCTACACCTTC.

The CDR3: CASSFQSGANVLTF. For the CDR3, the DNA is TGTGCCAGCAGCTTTCAGTCTGGGGCCAACGTCCTGACTTTC. The rearrangement joins TRBV7-8 to TRBJ2-6, with unresolved D. The CDR3 has 14 amino acids. Trimming left V 3 bases short and J 1 base short, with 4 bases between. Germline V lookup: CDR1 SGHVS, CDR2 FQNEAQ.

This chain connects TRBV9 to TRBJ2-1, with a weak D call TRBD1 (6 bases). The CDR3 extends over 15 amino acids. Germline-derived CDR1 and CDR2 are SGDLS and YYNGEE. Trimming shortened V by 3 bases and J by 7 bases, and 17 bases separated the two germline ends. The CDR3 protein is CASSETIQGSNEQFF. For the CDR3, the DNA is TGTGCCAGCAGCGAGACTATACAGGGTTCGAATGAGCAGTTCTTC.